This TCR beta chain was observed in a study of human T cells and chemical hapten exposure. Across the whole study: Upper back patch tests used 0.01% DPC, scored after 6 days. General study findings and limits: Donor immune responses may differ from healthy people's, since all donors had alopecia.

This clonotype showed up just a few times. Its antigen remains unidentified. Trimming shortened V by 5 bases and J by 0 bases, and 16 bases separated the two germline ends. Germline CDR1 reads SGHTA; CDR2 reads FQGNSA. The CDR3 runs to 17 residues. This sample's time point: pre-sensitization, week 0. Specified treatment: therapeutic diphenylcyclopropenone sensitization with weekly scalp DPC. Ahead of applying each patch test, blood was sampled. TCRdb fed the RACE reads into MiXCR, producing one record per CDR3 protein. The repertoire has under 200,000 distinct CDR3 sequences, roughly 30% of them found once; the top ten carry about 2.8%.

Material: whole blood, obtained in connection with sensitization to the hapten diphenylcyclopropenone (DPC). J is TRBJ2-2 and V is TRBV7-2; TRBD1 is a possible D gene (6 bases). The sequence was obtained from a woman in her 30s with alopecia areata. Some clones in this sample may be carry-over from other donors' samples. CDR3 DNA: TGTGCCAGCAGCCAGCCTATGGACAGCGCGAACACCGGGGAGCTGTTTTTT. This codes for CASSQPMDSANTGELFF.